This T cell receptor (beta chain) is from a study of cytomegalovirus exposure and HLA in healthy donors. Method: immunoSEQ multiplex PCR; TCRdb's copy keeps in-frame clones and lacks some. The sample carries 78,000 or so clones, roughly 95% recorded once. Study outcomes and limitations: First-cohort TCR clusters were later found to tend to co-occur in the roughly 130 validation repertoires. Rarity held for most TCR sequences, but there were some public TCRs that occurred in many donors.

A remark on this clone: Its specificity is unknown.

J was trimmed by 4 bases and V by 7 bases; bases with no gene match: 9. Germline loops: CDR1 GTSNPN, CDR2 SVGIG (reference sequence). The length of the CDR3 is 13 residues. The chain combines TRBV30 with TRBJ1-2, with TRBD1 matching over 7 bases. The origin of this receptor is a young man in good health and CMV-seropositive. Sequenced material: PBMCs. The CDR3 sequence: CALHRGRGYGYTF. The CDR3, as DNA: TGTGCCTTACACAGGGGCCGGGGCTATGGCTACACCTTC.